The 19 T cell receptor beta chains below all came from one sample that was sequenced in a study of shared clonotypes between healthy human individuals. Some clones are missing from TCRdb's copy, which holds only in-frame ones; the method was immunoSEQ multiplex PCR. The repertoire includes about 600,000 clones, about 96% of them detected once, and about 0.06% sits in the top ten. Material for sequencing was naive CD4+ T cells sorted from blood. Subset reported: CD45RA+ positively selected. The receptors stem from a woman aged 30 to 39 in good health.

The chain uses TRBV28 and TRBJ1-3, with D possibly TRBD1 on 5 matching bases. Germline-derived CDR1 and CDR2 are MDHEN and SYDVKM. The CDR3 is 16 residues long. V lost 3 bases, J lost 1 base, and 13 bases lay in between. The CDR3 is CASSLFEGWSGNTIYF. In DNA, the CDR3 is TGTGCCAGCAGTTTGTTCGAGGGGTGGTCTGGAAACACCATATATTTT.

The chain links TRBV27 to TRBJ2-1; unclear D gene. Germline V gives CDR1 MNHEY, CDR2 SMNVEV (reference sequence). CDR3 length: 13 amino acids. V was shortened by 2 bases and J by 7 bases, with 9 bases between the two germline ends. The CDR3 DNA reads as TGTGCCAGCAGTTTACCAATGGGGAATGAGCAGTTCTTC. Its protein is CASSLPMGNEQFF.

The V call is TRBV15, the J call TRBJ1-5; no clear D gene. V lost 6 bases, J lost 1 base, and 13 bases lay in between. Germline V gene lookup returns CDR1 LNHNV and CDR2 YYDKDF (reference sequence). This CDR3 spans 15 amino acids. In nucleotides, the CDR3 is TGTGCCACCAGACCCTCCGGAGGGAGCAATCAGCCCCAGCATTTT. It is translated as CATRPSGGSNQPQHF.

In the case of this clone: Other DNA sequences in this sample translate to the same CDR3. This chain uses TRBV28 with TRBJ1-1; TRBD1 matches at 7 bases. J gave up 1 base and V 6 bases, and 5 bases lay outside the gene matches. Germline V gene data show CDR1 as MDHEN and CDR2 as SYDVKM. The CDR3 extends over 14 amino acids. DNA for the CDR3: TGTGCCAGCAGAGCGGGACAGACGAACACTGAAGCTTTCTTT. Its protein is CASRAGQTNTEAFF.

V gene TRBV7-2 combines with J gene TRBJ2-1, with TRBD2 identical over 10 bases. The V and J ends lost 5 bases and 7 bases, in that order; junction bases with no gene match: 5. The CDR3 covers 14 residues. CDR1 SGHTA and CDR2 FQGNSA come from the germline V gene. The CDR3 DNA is TGTGCCAGCAGCCCTAGCGGGAGTAGGAATGAGCAGTTCTTC. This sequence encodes CASSPSGSRNEQFF. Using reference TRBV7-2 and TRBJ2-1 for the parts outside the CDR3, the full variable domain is GAGVSQSPSNKVTEKGKDVELRCDPISGHTALYWYRQSLGQGLEFLIYFQGNSAPDKSGLPSDRFSAERTGGSVSTLTIQRTQQEDSAVYLCASSPSGSRNEQFFGPGTRLTVL.

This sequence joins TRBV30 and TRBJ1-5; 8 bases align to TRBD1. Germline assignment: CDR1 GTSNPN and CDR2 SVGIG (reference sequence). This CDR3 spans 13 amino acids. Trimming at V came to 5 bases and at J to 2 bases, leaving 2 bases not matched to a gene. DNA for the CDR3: TGTGCCTGGGAACAGGGGGGCAATCAGCCCCAGCATTTT. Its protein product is CAWEQGGNQPQHF. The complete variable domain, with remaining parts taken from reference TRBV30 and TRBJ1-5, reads SQTIHQWPATLVQPVGSPLSLECTVEGTSNPNLYWYRQAAGRGLQLLFYSVGIGQISSEVPQNLSASRPQDRQFILSSKKLLLSDSGFYLCAWEQGGNQPQHFGDGTRLSIL.

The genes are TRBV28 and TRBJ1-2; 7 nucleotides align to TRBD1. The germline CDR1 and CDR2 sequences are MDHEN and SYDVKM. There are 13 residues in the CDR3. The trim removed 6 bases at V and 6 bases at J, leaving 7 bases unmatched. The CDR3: CASSHDRVDGYTF. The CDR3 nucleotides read TGTGCCAGCAGCCATGACAGGGTTGATGGCTACACCTTC.

The CDR3: CASRPQHRGRLNTQYF. The CDR3 nucleotides read TGTGCCAGCAGACCCCAGCACCGCGGGAGACTGAATACGCAGTATTTT. This chain joins TRBV11-2 and TRBJ2-3; the match to TRBD2 covers 7 bases. Germline-derived CDR1 and CDR2 are SGHAT and FQNNGV. The CDR3 runs to 16 residues. The V segment lost 6 bases and the J segment 7 bases; nucleotides outside the gene matches: 16.

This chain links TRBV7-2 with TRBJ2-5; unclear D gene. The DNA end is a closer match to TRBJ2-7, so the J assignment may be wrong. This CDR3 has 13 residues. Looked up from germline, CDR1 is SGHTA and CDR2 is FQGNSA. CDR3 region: CASSLVANYEQYF. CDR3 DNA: TGTGCCAGCAGCTTAGTCGCCAACTACGAGCAGTACTTC.

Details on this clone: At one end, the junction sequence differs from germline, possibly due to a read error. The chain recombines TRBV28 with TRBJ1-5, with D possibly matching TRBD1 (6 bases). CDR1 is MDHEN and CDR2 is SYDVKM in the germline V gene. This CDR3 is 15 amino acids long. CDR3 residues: CAGSSGTRGNQPQHF. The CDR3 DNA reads TGTGCCGGCAGTTCCGGGACCAGGGGAAATCAGCCCCAGCATTTT.

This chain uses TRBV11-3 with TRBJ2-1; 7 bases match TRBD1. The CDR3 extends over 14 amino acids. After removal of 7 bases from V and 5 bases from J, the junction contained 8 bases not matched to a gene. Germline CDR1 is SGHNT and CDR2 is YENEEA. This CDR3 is CASTGTAKNNEQFF. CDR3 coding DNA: TGTGCCAGCACCGGGACAGCTAAAAACAATGAGCAGTTCTTC. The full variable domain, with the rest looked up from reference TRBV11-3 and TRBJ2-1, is EAGVVQSPRYKIIEKKQPVAFWCNPISGHNTLYWYLQNLGQGPELLIRYENEEAVDDSQLPKDRFSAERLKGVDSTLKIQPAELGDSAVYLCASTGTAKNNEQFFGPGTRLTVL.

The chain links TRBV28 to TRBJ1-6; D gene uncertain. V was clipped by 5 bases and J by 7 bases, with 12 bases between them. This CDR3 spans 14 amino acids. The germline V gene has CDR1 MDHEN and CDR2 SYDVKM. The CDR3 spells CASSLARINSPLHF. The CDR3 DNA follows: TGTGCCAGCAGTCTTGCACGGATAAATTCACCCCTCCACTTT.

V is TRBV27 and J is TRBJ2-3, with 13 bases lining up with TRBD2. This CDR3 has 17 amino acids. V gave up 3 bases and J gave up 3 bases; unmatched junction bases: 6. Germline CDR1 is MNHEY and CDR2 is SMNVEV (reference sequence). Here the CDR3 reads CASSLPRTSGSTDTQYF. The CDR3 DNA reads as TGTGCCAGCAGTTTGCCGCGGACTAGCGGGAGTACAGATACGCAGTATTTT.

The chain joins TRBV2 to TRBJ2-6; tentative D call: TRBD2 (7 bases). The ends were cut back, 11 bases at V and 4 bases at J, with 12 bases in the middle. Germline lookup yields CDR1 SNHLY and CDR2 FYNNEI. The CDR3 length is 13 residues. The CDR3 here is CAGGDNGANVLTF. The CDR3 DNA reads TGTGCCGGGGGGGACAACGGGGCCAACGTCCTGACTTTC. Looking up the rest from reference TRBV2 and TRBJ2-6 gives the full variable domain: EPEVTQTPSHQVTQMGQEVILRCVPISNHLYFYWYRQILGQKVEFLVSFYNNEISEKSEIFDDQFSVERPDGSNFTLKIRSTKLEDSAMYFCAGGDNGANVLTFGAGSRLTVL.

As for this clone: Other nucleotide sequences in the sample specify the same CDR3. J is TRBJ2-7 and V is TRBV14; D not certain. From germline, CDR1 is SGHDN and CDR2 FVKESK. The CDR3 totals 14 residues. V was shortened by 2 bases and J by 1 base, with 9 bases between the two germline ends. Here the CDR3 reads CASSQRTVSYEQYF. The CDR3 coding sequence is TGTGCCAGCAGCCAACGTACAGTTTCCTACGAGCAGTACTTC.

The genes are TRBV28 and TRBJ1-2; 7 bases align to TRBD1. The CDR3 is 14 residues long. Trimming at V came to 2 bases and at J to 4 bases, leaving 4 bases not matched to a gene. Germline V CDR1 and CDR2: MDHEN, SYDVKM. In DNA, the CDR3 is TGTGCCAGCAGTTTACGTCGGGACAGCTATGGCTACACCTTC. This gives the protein CASSLRRDSYGYTF.

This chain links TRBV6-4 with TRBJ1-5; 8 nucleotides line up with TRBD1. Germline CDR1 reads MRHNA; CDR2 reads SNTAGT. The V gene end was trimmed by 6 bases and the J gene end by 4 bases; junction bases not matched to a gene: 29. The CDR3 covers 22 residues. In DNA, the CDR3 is TGTGCCAGCAGAGACCCGGGACAGGCCTTAAGGGGGGGGGCCCCGAAAAATCAGCCCCAGCATTTT. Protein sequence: CASRDPGQALRGGAPKNQPQHF.

The CDR3 loop is CASSSGPEVFEQYF. DNA of the CDR3: TGCGCCAGCAGTTCGGGGCCCGAAGTCTTCGAGCAGTACTTC. This chain uses TRBV5-1 with TRBJ2-7; D is perhaps TRBD1 or TRBD2 (5 bases each). The ends were cut back, 5 bases at V and 6 bases at J, with 18 bases in the middle. The germline gives CDR1 SGHRS, CDR2 YFSETQ. The CDR3 contains 14 residues. The variable domain in full, completed from reference TRBV5-1 and TRBJ2-7, reads KAGVTQTPRYLIKTRGQQVTLSCSPISGHRSVSWYQQTPGQGLQFLFEYFSETQRNKGNFPGRFSGRQFSNSRSEMNVSTLELGDSALYLCASSSGPEVFEQYFGPGTRLTVT.

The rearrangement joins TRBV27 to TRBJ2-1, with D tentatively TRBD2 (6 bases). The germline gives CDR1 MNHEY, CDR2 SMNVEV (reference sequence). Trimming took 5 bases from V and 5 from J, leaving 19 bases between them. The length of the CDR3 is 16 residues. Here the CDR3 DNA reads TGTGCCAGCAGTGTACGCCGGGACTGGATGAACAATGAGCAGTTCTTC. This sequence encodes CASSVRRDWMNNEQFF.